The table lists the clone carrying this T cell receptor beta chain with a count of one. These data come from a study of early stage breast cancer tumors. Study background: Around 10-fold was the mean read coverage per sample.

Libraries were prepared by immunoSEQ multiplex PCR; TCRdb keeps only in-frame clonotypes and omits some of them. This repertoire shows about 19,000 clones, around 80% found once; its top ten account for approximately 2%. In germline, CDR1 is SQVTM, CDR2 ANQGSEA. Losses at the gene ends were 2 bases for V and 1 base for J; bases not matched to a gene: 15. The CDR3 loop spans 19 amino acids. This sequence joins TRBV29-1 and TRBJ2-5; 11 nucleotides line up with TRBD2. The sample consisted of blood. The TCR originated in a person aged 65 to 79 with breast cancer. The CDR3, as DNA: TGCAGCGTTGAATGGGGTAGCGGGGGGGCCAGATCAGTCCAAGAGACCCAGTACTTC. This sequence encodes CSVEWGSGGARSVQETQYF.